This T cell receptor (beta chain) derives from a study of molecular identifiers for immune sequencing clone quantification. Trimming left V 7 bases short and J 6 bases short, with 10 bases between. CDR1 MNHNY and CDR2 SVGAGI come from the germline V gene (reference sequence). CDR3 length: 11 residues. Each CDR3 protein is one row after TCRdb ran MiXCR on the PCR reads. The sample consists of 35,000 to 45,000 distinct CDR3 sequences, approximately 19% of them appearing once. The chain employs TRBV6-6 and TRBJ2-7; a weak D match, TRBD1 (5 bases). The specimen sequenced was naive CD8+ T cells from blood, with Jurkat cell RNA spiked in. As for subset: FACS-sorted CD8+CD4-CCR7+CD45RA+ naive T cells. This receptor was identified in a human donor in good health. Some libraries in this study had Jurkat cell RNA spiked in. CDR3 coding DNA: TGTGCCAGCACGGAAAGGGGCGAGCAGTACTTC. Translation gives CASTERGEQYF.